This T cell receptor (beta chain) was captured by sequencing in a study of vaccination and CD4 T cells after COVID-19. Study-level information: Cultures serving as controls received a peptide pool (CEFX or HIV-1 Nef) or no peptide.

Details on this clonotype: Its target is unknown.

The study sequenced cultured CD4+ T cell DNA using the Oncomine TCR Beta short-read assay. MiXCR, run by TCRdb on the PCR reads, gives a single entry per CDR3 protein. The sample lists approximately 16,000 distinct CDR3 sequences; 40% to 60% were seen once. The CDR3 has 13 amino acids. CDR1 and CDR2 from the germline V gene are DFQATT and SNEGSKA (reference sequence). V lost 6 bases to trimming and J lost 0 bases, with 10 bases between them. Treatment: 10-day PBMC culture with coronavirus spike peptide pools or control peptides (ViraFEST assay). IL-2 (10 IU/ml) and peptide pools (around 9.6 ug/ml) were added to cultures of approximately 2 million PBMCs per well.

The chain links TRBV20-1 to TRBJ2-3; no reliable D call. The receptor was isolated from a human donor who had recovered from COVID-19. Sequenced material: CD4+ T cells from blood, cultured in vitro. This CDR3 is CSARHQSTDTQYF. The CDR3 nucleotides are TGCAGTGCCCGTCACCAGAGCACAGATACGCAGTATTTT.